These T cell receptor beta chains were read from a single sample in a study of identical twins. TCRdb re-called the 5' RACE reads with MiXCR, one entry per CDR3 protein. Among 200,000 to 250,000 distinct CDR3 sequences listed, approximately 7% were seen once. These data are also associated with another study on yellow fever vaccine responses in identical twins.

Sequencing used memory (CD45RO+) T cells sorted from blood. Receptors were obtained from a woman aged 18-30 years in good health. Both conserved end residues are part of each CDR3.

j_gene | v_gene | CDR3aa
TRBJ1-2 | TRBV19 | CASSPRGSGYTF
TRBJ1-2 | TRBV7-2 | CASTPGTGGNYGYTF
TRBJ1-1 | TRBV28 | CASSLSGQTTEAFF
TRBJ2-7 | TRBV4-1 | CASSQDSGAGTYEQYF
TRBJ2-3 | TRBV5-1 | CASSPLRGAGDTQYF
TRBJ2-2 | TRBV5-1 | CASSLIQAQAGELFF
TRBJ1-2 | TRBV10-3 | CAISGSDDGYTF
TRBJ2-3 | TRBV5-1 | CASSTGLAGADTQYF
TRBJ1-4 | TRBV24-1 | CATSDPADRNEKLFF
TRBJ2-1 | TRBV4-2 | CASSQDRDGSYNEQFF
TRBJ2-7 | TRBV6-5 | CASSSREKKSYEQYF
TRBJ2-1 | TRBV27 | CASSLQRGRYNEQFF
TRBJ2-1 | TRBV7-9 | CASSPKTSGRANEQFF
TRBJ2-3 | TRBV7-9 | CASSSGLANTDTQYF
TRBJ2-1 | TRBV4-1 | CASSQGTSGGYNEQFF